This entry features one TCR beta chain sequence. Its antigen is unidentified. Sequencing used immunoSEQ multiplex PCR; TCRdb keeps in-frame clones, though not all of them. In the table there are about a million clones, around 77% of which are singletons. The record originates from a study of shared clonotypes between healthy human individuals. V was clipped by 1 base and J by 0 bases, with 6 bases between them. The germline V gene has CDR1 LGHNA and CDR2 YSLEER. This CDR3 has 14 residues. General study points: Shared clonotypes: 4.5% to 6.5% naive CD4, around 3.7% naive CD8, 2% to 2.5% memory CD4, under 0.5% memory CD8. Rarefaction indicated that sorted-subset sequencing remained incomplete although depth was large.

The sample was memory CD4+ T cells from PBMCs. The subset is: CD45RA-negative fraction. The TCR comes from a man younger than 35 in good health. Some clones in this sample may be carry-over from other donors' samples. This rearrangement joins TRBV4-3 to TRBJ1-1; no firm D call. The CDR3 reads CASSQAGMNTEAFF. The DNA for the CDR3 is TGCGCCAGCAGCCAAGCCGGAATGAACACTGAAGCTTTCTTT.